This T cell receptor beta chain was sequenced during a study of tumor and adjacent non-tumor tissue in lung cancer. Trimming took 1 base from V and 4 from J; bases not matched to a gene: 6. Germline CDR1 is SQVTM and CDR2 is ANQGSEA. The CDR3 has 15 residues. RNA was extracted from bulk tissue without any cell sorting. A modified ARM-PCR protocol with three rounds of nested PCR amplified TCRbeta. TCRdb re-called the multiplex PCR reads through MiXCR, storing one row per CDR3 protein. The sample has under 95,000 distinct CDR3 sequences, around three fifths seen once. This clonotype was found many times.

The chain uses TRBV29-1 and TRBJ2-7, with 11 bases fitting TRBD2. This receptor was taken from a man between 65 and 85 years old with non-small cell lung cancer. Sequenced: lung tumor tissue. CDR3 DNA sequence: TGCAGCGTTGAAGGACTAGCGGGAAGTATGTACGAGCAGTACTTC. It is translated as CSVEGLAGSMYEQYF.